The 7 T cell receptor beta chains below come from one sample, sequenced in a study of shared clonotypes between healthy human individuals. Data came from immunoSEQ multiplex PCR; TCRdb stores just in-frame clones and leaves some out. The sample carries over 1.4 million clones, roughly 96% recorded once. Sequencing input: naive CD4+ T cells sorted from blood. Subset reported: CD45RA+ positively selected. All receptors come from a man younger than 45 in good health.

This chain links TRBV18 with TRBJ2-3; 9 bases are shared with TRBD2. The J segment lost 2 bases and the V segment lost 3 bases, leaving 9 bases of the junction unmatched. The CDR3 extends over 17 amino acids. Germline CDR1 reads KGHSH; CDR2 reads LQKENI. The DNA for the CDR3 is TGTGCCAGCTCACCGGCGTCGCGGGAGGGTAACACAGATACGCAGTATTTT. Its protein product is CASSPASREGNTDTQYF. The entire variable domain, with the rest obtained from reference TRBV18 and TRBJ2-3, is as follows: NAGVMQNPRHLVRRRGQEARLRCSPMKGHSHVYWYRQLPEEGLKFMVYLQKENIIDESGMPKERFSAEFPKEGPSILRIQQVVRGDSAAYFCASSPASREGNTDTQYFGPGTRLTVL.

This clone was detected once. This rearrangement joins TRBV10-1 to TRBJ2-3; 12 bases map to TRBD2. CDR1 and CDR2 (germline): WNHNN, SYGVQD (reference sequence). The CDR3 covers 15 residues. V lost 6 bases and J lost 8; bases outside the gene matches: 9. Here the CDR3 DNA reads TGCGCCAGCAGCGGACTAGCGGGAAAGGGGGGTACGCAGTATTTT. Translating gives CASSGLAGKGGTQYF.

This chain joins TRBV6-5 and TRBJ1-1; D call uncertain. The germline V and J ends were trimmed by 6 bases and 7 bases, with 9 bases remaining between them. The CDR3 is made up of 11 amino acids. Germline loops: CDR1 MNHEY, CDR2 SVGAGI. The CDR3 DNA is TGTGCCAGCAGCTCCCCCAGTGAAGCTTTCTTT. Translating it yields CASSSPSEAFF.

This CDR3 is CASRGSTGSYEQYF. The CDR3 coding sequence is TGTGCCAGCAGGGGTTCTACAGGCTCCTACGAGCAGTACTTC. The rearrangement uses TRBV6-1 and TRBJ2-7, with D perhaps TRBD1 (5 bases). V lost 6 bases and J lost 0, with 12 bases in between. The CDR3 has 14 amino acids. Germline CDR1 and CDR2: MNHNS and SASEGT.

The chain is built from TRBV28 and TRBJ1-3, with 7 bases that match TRBD1. V lost 4 bases and J lost 2; bases outside the gene matches: 8. CDR1 is MDHEN, CDR2 SYDVKM, per germline. The length of the CDR3 is 16 residues. The CDR3 sequence: CASSYDRVGAGNTIYF. The CDR3 bases are TGTGCCAGCAGTTATGACAGGGTCGGTGCTGGAAACACCATATATTTT. Full variable domain (remainder filled in from reference TRBV28 and TRBJ1-3): DVKVTQSSRYLVKRTGEKVFLECVQDMDHENMFWYRQDPGLGLRLIYFSYDVKMKEKGDIPEGYSVSREKKERFSLILESASTNQTSMYLCASSYDRVGAGNTIYFGEGSWLTVV.

The chain has TRBV9 and TRBJ2-5, with a possible D match to TRBD1 (5 bases). Germline CDR1 and CDR2: SGDLS and YYNGEE. The CDR3 covers 16 residues. The germline V and J ends were trimmed by 3 bases and 5 bases, with 20 bases remaining between them. The CDR3 DNA reads as TGTGCCAGCAGCGCCCGCCGAGGCAGGGTTTGGGAGACCCAGTACTTC. It translates to CASSARRGRVWETQYF.

The gene calls are TRBV6-5 and TRBJ2-7, with 10 bases aligning to TRBD2. Germline V gives CDR1 MNHEY, CDR2 SVGAGI. The length of the CDR3 is 15 residues. The J segment lost 3 bases and the V segment lost 4 bases, leaving 6 bases of the junction unmatched. DNA for the CDR3: TGTGCCAGCAGTTTGAGCGGGAGGGTCTACTACGAGCAGTACTTC. It specifies CASSLSGRVYYEQYF.